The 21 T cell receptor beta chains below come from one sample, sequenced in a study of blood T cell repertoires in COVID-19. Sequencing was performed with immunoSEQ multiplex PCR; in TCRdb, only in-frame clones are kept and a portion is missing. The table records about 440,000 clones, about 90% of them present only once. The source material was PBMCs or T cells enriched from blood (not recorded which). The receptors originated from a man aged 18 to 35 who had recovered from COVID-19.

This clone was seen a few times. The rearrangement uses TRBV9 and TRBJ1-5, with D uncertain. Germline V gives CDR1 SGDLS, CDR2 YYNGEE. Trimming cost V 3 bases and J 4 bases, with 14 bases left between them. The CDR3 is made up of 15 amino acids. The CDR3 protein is CASSAMNGVNQPQHF. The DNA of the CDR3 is TGTGCCAGCAGCGCGATGAACGGGGTGAATCAGCCCCAGCATTTT.

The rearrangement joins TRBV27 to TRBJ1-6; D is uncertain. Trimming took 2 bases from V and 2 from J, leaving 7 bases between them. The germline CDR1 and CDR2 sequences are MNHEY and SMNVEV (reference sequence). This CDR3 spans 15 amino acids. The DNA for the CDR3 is TGTGCCAGCAGTTTAGAGGGAACCTATAATTCACCCCTCCACTTT. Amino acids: CASSLEGTYNSPLHF.

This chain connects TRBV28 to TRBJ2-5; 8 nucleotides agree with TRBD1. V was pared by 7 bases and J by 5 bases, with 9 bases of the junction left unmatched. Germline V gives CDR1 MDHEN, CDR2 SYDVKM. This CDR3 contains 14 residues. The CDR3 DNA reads TGTGCCAGCACCGAGGACAGGGTAAAGGAGACCCAGTACTTC. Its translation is CASTEDRVKETQYF.

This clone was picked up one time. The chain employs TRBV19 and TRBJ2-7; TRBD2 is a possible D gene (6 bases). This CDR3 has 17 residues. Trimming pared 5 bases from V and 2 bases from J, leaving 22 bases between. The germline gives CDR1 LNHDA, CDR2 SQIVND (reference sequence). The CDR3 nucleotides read TGTGCCAGTAGTTACGCCGCCGGGACTTCCCTGACCTACGAGCAGTACTTC. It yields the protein CASSYAAGTSLTYEQYF.

The CDR3 nucleotides read TGTGCCAGCACCCAGGGTAACACTGAAGCTTTCTTT. This gives the protein CASTQGNTEAFF. This chain uses TRBV12-3 or TRBV12-4 with TRBJ1-1; D might be TRBD1 (5 bases). The V gene lost 7 bases and the J gene lost 2 bases, with 8 bases spanning the gap. This CDR3 contains 12 residues.

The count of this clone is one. The CDR3 coding sequence is TGTGCCAGCAGCCCCCGAGGAGGCCTCAATTCACCCCTCCACTTT. Translating gives CASSPRGGLNSPLHF. V gene TRBV5-6 combines with J gene TRBJ1-6; D remains unclear. Germline loops: CDR1 SGHDT, CDR2 YYEEEE. The V end was cut by 4 bases, the J end by 7 bases, with 15 bases between. The length of the CDR3 is 15 residues.

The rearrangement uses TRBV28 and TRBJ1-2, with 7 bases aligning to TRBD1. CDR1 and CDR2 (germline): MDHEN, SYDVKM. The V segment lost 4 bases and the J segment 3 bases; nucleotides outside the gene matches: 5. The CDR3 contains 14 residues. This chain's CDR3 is CASSSGQDYYGYTF. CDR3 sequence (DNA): TGTGCCAGCAGTTCCGGACAGGACTACTATGGCTACACCTTC.

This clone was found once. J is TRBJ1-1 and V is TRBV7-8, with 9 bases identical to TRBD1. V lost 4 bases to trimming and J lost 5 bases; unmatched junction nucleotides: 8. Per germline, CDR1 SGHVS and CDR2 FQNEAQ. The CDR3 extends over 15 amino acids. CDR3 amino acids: CASSSLGTGRTEAFF. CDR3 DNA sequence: TGTGCCAGCAGCTCACTAGGGACAGGGAGGACTGAAGCTTTCTTT.

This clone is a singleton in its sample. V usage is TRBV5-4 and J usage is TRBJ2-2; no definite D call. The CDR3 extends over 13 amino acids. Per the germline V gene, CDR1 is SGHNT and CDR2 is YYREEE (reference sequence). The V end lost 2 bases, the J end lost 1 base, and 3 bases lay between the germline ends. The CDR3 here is CASSFWNTGELFF. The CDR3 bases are TGTGCCAGCAGCTTCTGGAACACCGGGGAGCTGTTTTTT.

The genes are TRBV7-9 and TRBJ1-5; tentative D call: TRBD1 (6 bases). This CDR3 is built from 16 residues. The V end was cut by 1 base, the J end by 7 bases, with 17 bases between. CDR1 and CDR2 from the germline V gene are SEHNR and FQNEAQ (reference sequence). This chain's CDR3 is CASSLGGYRAKQPQHF. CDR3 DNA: TGTGCCAGCAGCTTAGGAGGATACAGGGCCAAACAGCCCCAGCATTTT.

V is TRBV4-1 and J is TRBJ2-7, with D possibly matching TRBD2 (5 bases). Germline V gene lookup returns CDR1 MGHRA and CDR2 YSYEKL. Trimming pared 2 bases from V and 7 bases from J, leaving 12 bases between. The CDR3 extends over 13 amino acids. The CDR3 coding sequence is TGCGCCAGCAGCCAACTACTAGTTGGTGAGCAGTACTTC. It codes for CASSQLLVGEQYF.

CDR3 residues: CASRDRGLGGYTF. In nucleotides, the CDR3 is TGTGCCAGCCGAGACAGGGGGCTTGGTGGCTACACCTTC. The chain combines TRBV2 with TRBJ1-2; 10 positions agree with TRBD1. Trimming removed 8 bases from V and 7 bases from J; junction bases left unmatched: 7. The CDR3 length is 13 residues. Germline V gene lookup returns CDR1 SNHLY and CDR2 FYNNEI.

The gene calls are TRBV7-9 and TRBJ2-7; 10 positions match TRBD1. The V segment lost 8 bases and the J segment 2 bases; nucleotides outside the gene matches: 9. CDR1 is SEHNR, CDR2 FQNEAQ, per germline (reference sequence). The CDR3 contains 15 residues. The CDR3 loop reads CASRRGTGEAYEQYF. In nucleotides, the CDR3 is TGTGCCAGCCGCCGCGGGACAGGGGAGGCCTACGAGCAGTACTTC.

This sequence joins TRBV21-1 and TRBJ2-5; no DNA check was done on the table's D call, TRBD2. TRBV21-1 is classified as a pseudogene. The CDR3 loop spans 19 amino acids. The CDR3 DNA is TGTGCCAGCAGTGAAACGGGAACAAAAAAACCGGTTATTGAAGAGACCCAGTACTTC. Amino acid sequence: CASSETGTKKPVIEETQYF.

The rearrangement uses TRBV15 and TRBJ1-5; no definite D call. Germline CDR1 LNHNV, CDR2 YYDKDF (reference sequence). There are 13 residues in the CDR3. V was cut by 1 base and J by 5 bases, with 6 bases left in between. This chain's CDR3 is CATSRGSDQPQHF. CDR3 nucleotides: TGTGCCACCAGCAGAGGGTCGGATCAGCCCCAGCATTTT.

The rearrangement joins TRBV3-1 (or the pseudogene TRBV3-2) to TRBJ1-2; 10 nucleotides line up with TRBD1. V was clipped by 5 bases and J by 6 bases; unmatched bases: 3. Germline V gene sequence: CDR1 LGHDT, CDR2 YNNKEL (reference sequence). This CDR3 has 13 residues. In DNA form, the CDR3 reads TGTGCCAGCAGCTATGGGACAGGGGATGGCTACACCTTC. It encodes CASSYGTGDGYTF.

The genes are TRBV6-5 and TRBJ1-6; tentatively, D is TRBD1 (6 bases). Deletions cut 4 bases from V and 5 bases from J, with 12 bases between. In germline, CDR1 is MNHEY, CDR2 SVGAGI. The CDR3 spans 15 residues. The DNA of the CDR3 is TGTGCCAGCAGTTCGAGGGGGTTGAATAATTCACCCCTCCACTTT. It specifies CASSSRGLNNSPLHF.

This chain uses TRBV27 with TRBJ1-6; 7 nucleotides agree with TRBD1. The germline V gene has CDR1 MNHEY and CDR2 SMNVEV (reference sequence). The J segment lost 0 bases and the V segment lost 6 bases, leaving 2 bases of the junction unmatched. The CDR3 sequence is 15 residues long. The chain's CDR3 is CASRQGSSYNSPLHF. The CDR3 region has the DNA TGTGCCAGCAGACAGGGGAGCTCCTATAATTCACCCCTCCACTTT.

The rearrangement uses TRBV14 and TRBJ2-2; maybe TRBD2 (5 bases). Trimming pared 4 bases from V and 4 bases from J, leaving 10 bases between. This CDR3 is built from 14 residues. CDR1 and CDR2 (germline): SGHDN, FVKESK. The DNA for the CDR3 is TGTGCCAGCAGCCGCGACACTAGCACCGGGGAGCTGTTTTTT. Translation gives CASSRDTSTGELFF.

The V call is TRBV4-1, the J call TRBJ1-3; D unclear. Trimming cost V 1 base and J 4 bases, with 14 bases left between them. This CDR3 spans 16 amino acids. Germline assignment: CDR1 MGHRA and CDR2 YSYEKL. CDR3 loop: CASSQGRVLTGNTIYF. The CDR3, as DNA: TGCGCCAGCAGCCAAGGTCGGGTCTTAACAGGAAACACCATATATTTT.

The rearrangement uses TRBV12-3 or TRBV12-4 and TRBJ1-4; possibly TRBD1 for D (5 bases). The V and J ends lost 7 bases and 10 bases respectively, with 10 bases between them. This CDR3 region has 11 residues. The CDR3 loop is CASTPGGKLFF. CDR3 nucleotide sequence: TGTGCCAGCACGCCGGGGGGAAAACTGTTTTTT.